The 30 T cell receptor beta chains below all came from one sample that was sequenced in a study of tumor-infiltrating lymphocytes in primary liver carcinoma. It was from roughly 20-30 mg of unsorted bulk tissue that RNA and DNA were co-extracted. Priming with a constant-region primer yielded TCR beta cDNA from around 0.45 ug total RNA. Generation of the TCR beta libraries relied on three nested multiplex PCR rounds using slightly modified ARM-PCR. Each of the first two PCR rounds ran roughly 9 cycles with TRBV1-TRBV30 forward and C-beta reverse primers. Each CDR3 protein gets one entry after TCRdb re-called the multiplex PCR reads with MiXCR. The sample consists of approximately 110,000 distinct CDR3 sequences, around 62% of them appearing once. Sequenced sample: liver tumor tissue from sampling region 1. As to subset: tumor region T1, superior pole. All receptors come from a woman aged 60-75 years with primary liver carcinoma and hepatitis B virus infection.

This clonotype occurred a few times. V usage is TRBV28 and J usage is TRBJ1-1; TRBD1 is a possible D gene (6 bases). The CDR3 runs 14 residues. Germline V gives CDR1 MDHEN, CDR2 SYDVKM. Trimming stripped 7 bases from V and 1 base from J, with 13 bases between. This chain's CDR3 is CASTPPTGNTEAFF. Written as DNA, the CDR3 is TGTGCCAGCACCCCTCCGACAGGGAACACTGAAGCTTTCTTT.

Notes on this clonotype: An end of the junction does not agree with germline; a read error may underlie this. The chain is built from TRBV11-2 and TRBJ2-3, with 9 bases lining up with TRBD1. CDR1 SGHAT and CDR2 FQNNGV come from the germline V gene. The CDR3 extends over 16 amino acids. CDR3 protein: CASSSTLLQGAGTQFF. As DNA, the CDR3 is TGTGCCAGCAGCTCAACCCTGTTACAGGGGGCAGGTACGCAGTTTTTT. The full variable domain, rest sourced from reference TRBV11-2 and TRBJ2-3, is EAGVAQSPRYKIIEKRQSVAFWCNPISGHATLYWYQQILGQGPKLLIQFQNNGVVDDSQLPKDRFSAERLKGVDSTLKIQPAKLEDSAVYLCASSSTLLQGAGTQFFGPGTRLTVL.

As concerns this clonotype: An end of the junction does not agree with germline; a read error may underlie this. This chain links TRBV6-5 with TRBJ1-4; D unresolved. Germline CDR1 is MNHEY and CDR2 is SVGAGI. The CDR3 is 11 residues long. Here the CDR3 reads CASSQAGKLSF. For the CDR3, the DNA is TGTGCCAGTAGTCAAGCGGGAAAACTGTCTTTT.

About this clonotype: The missing conserved phenylalanine or tryptophan at the end of this CDR3 makes a read error likely. The DNA is left out, because the CDR3 cannot be placed on it with certainty; the CDR3 is given as TCRdb lists it. The CDR3 loop reads CASRPGQGGNQPQQS. This rearrangement joins TRBV10-2 to TRBJ1-5; TRBD1, the table's D call, lacks a check against the DNA. The germline V gene encodes CDR1 WSHSY and CDR2 SAAADI. From its first to its last residue, the CDR3 has 15 amino acids.

The V gene is TRBV11-3, the J gene TRBJ2-6, with D hard to call. The length of the CDR3 is 14 residues. CDR1 and CDR2 (germline): SGHNT, YENEEA. Trimming shortened V by 5 bases and J by 3 bases, and 8 bases separated the two germline ends. This CDR3 reads CASSVYYGANVLTF. Here the CDR3 DNA reads TGTGCCAGCAGCGTATACTATGGGGCCAACGTCCTGACTTTC.

Comments on this clonotype: At one boundary the junction diverges from the germline segment, which might be a read error. The V and J genes are TRBV6-4 and TRBJ1-1, with D tentatively TRBD1 (5 bases). This CDR3 contains 13 residues. Per germline, CDR1 MRHNA and CDR2 SNTAGT. The CDR3, as DNA: TGTGCCAGCAGTGTGGGGGAGAACACTGAACCTTTCTTT. Translation gives CASSVGENTEPFF.

The sample holds a few counts of this clonotype. J is TRBJ2-5 and V is TRBV7-3; D may be TRBD1 or TRBD2 (5 bases each). The CDR3 is 17 residues long. Germline CDR1 reads SGHTA; CDR2 reads FQGTGA. The V gene lost 2 bases and the J gene lost 1 base, with 17 bases spanning the gap. CDR3 sequence reads: CASSLWGKAGLQETQYF. The DNA of the CDR3 is TGTGCCAGCAGCTTATGGGGGAAGGCGGGCCTCCAAGAGACCCAGTACTTC.

Points on this clonotype: This sequence may be a read error, since a much larger clone differs from it by one base. The V call is TRBV13, the J call TRBJ2-1; 7 bases are shared with TRBD2. This CDR3 region has 16 residues. The germline V gene encodes CDR1 PRHDT and CDR2 FYEKMQ (reference sequence). The CDR3 nucleotides are TGTGCCAGCAGCTCTCTGGGCGGGAGCTCCTACAATAAGCAGTTCTTC. As protein: CASSSLGGSSYNKQFF.

A remark on this clonotype: A read error is possible here, since a much larger clone lies one base away. The chain employs TRBV14 and TRBJ1-3; D uncertain. The CDR3 is made up of 13 amino acids. CDR1 and CDR2 from the germline V gene are SGHDN and FVKESK. The CDR3 spells CASSQDRGSTIYF. The CDR3 nucleotides read TGTGCCAGCAGCCAAGATCGGGGAAGCACCATATATTTT.

The chain recombines TRBV2 with TRBJ2-5; D possibly matches TRBD1 or TRBD2 (5 bases each). The CDR3 is 13 amino acids. CDR1 is SNHLY and CDR2 is FYNNEI in the germline V gene. V lost 3 bases and J 7 bases, leaving 12 bases between the germline ends. In DNA form, the CDR3 reads TGTGCCAGCAGTGAGGACGGGGCTGGGACCCAGTACTTC. Translation: CASSEDGAGTQYF.

This clonotype appeared many times. This sequence joins TRBV20-1 and TRBJ1-6, with a possible D match to TRBD1 (6 bases). The CDR3 loop spans 17 amino acids. Germline CDR1 reads DFQATT; CDR2 reads SNEGSKA (reference sequence). The V and J ends lost 1 base and 0 bases respectively, with 13 bases between them. CDR3 nucleotides: TGCAGTGCTAGAGTCGGGGGGCCGAGCTCCTATAATTCACCCCTCCACTTT. Translating it yields CSARVGGPSSYNSPLHF.

Points on this clonotype: One end of the junction varies from germline; a read error may be responsible. The genes are TRBV6-5 and TRBJ2-3; 8 bases are shared with TRBD2. The length of the CDR3 is 17 residues. CDR1 and CDR2 from the germline V gene are MNHEY and SVGAGI. CDR3 bases: TGTGCCAGCAGCCGACTAGCGCCGAGTGGAGGCACAGTTACGCAGTATTTT. Protein sequence: CASSRLAPSGGTVTQYF.

Comment on this clonotype: This may arise from a read error, as a much more abundant clone is one base away. The chain links TRBV29-1 to TRBJ2-1; TRBD2 agrees at 7 bases. CDR3 length: 13 amino acids. Trimming took 7 bases from V and 7 from J; bases not matched to a gene: 10. Germline V gives CDR1 SQVTM, CDR2 ANQGSEA. CDR3 bases: TGCAGCGCCCGAATTAGCGGGTGGAATGAGCAGTTCTTC. This gives the protein CSARISGWNEQFF.

This chain uses TRBV7-3 with TRBJ1-5; TRBD1 matches 9 bases. The CDR3 is made up of 18 amino acids. Germline V gene data show CDR1 as SGHTA and CDR2 as FQGTGA. The trim removed 5 bases at V and 5 bases at J, leaving 16 bases unmatched. CDR3 amino acids: CASSRGGTGKRLDQPQHF. CDR3 nucleotides: TGTGCCAGCAGCCGCGGCGGGACAGGGAAGAGACTCGATCAGCCCCAGCATTTT.

Note on this clonotype: The junction does not match germline at one end; this may be a read error. The chain is built from TRBV11-2 and TRBJ2-5; no definite D call. Germline lookup yields CDR1 SGHAT and CDR2 FQNNGV. The CDR3 consists of 12 residues. Here the CDR3 DNA reads TGTGCCAGCAACTCAATCGCGGAGACCCAATACTTC. This encodes CASNSIAETQYF.

This clonotype was recorded many times. One end of the junction varies from germline; a read error may be responsible. The J gene is TRBJ2-7, the V gene TRBV28, with TRBD2 identical over 8 bases. CDR1 and CDR2 (germline): MDHEN, SYDVKM. CDR3 length: 12 amino acids. This CDR3 is CEGGLAGYEQYF. Written as DNA, the CDR3 is TGCGAAGGGGGGCTAGCGGGCTACGAGCAGTACTTC.

This clonotype has more than one count but fewer than ten. The chain uses TRBV5-1 and TRBJ2-1; 10 bases align to TRBD1. With V trimmed by 0 bases and J by 5 bases, 2 bases remained unmatched. The CDR3 sequence is 15 residues long. Germline CDR1 is SGHRS and CDR2 is YFSETQ. This CDR3 reads CASSLEGTGDNEQFF. For the CDR3, the DNA is TGCGCCAGCAGCTTGGAGGGGACAGGGGACAATGAGCAGTTCTTC. The full variable domain, its missing parts supplied by reference TRBV5-1 and TRBJ2-1, is KAGVTQTPRYLIKTRGQQVTLSCSPISGHRSVSWYQQTPGQGLQFLFEYFSETQRNKGNFPGRFSGRQFSNSRSEMNVSTLELGDSALYLCASSLEGTGDNEQFFGPGTRLTVL.

This clonotype has only a few counts. The rearrangement uses TRBV30 and TRBJ2-5; D unresolved. The CDR3 is 14 residues long. Germline assignment: CDR1 GTSNPN and CDR2 SVGIG (reference sequence). Trimming removed 5 bases from V and 4 bases from J, with 17 bases in between. CDR3 residues: CAWGAGSDGETQYF. As DNA, the CDR3 is TGTGCCTGGGGAGCCGGGTCCGATGGAGAGACCCAGTACTTC.

In regard to this clonotype: A junction boundary mismatches the germline segment, possibly from a read error. V and J are TRBV10-2 and TRBJ2-2, with D hard to call. Germline CDR1 is WSHSY and CDR2 is SAAADI. The CDR3 has 14 residues. The CDR3 nucleotides read TGTGCCAGCAGTGAGTCGTTGTCTGTCGGAGAGCTGTTTTTT. The encoded protein is CASSESLSVGELFF.

J is TRBJ1-1 and V is TRBV28; 8 bases line up with TRBD1. The V gene's germline CDR1 is MDHEN and CDR2 SYDVKM. V was pared by 4 bases and J by 2 bases, with 3 bases of the junction left unmatched. The CDR3 has 14 amino acids. CDR3: CASSYAGGNTEAFF. The DNA for the CDR3 is TGTGCCAGCAGTTATGCAGGGGGCAACACTGAAGCTTTCTTT. The variable domain in full, with the rest retrieved from reference TRBV28 and TRBJ1-1, is DVKVTQSSRYLVKRTGEKVFLECVQDMDHENMFWYRQDPGLGLRLIYFSYDVKMKEKGDIPEGYSVSREKKERFSLILESASTNQTSMYLCASSYAGGNTEAFFGQGTRLTVV.

This clonotype has just one count. The CDR3 does not end in the conserved phenylalanine or tryptophan, so this is likely a read error. This chain uses TRBV29-1 with TRBJ2-2; maybe TRBD2 (6 bases). With 4 bases removed from V and 2 bases from J, the gap between germline ends came to 11 bases. The CDR3 is 14 amino acids. CDR1 is SQVTM and CDR2 is ANQGSEA in the germline V gene. The chain's CDR3 is CSVGGTDNTGELFL. Here the CDR3 DNA reads TGCAGCGTTGGAGGGACTGATAACACCGGGGAGCTGTTTTTA.

A single count supports this clonotype. At one boundary the junction diverges from the germline segment, which might be a read error. V gene TRBV7-9 combines with J gene TRBJ2-6; D may correspond to TRBD1 or TRBD2 (5 bases each). Germline values: CDR1 SEHNR, CDR2 FQNEAQ (reference sequence). The CDR3 loop spans 17 amino acids. CDR3 loop: CASSSPVMRAGANILTF. The CDR3 DNA sequence: TGTGCCAGCAGCTCCCCTGTTATGAGGGCTGGGGCCAACATCCTGACTTTC.

The J gene is TRBJ2-5, the V gene TRBV12-3 or TRBV12-4, with D perhaps TRBD1 (6 bases). The CDR3 covers 16 residues. Trimming left V 6 bases short and J 2 bases short, with 19 bases between. The CDR3 DNA reads as TGTGCCAGCAGCCCCCCCCGCCACAGGGCTCAAGAGACCCAGTACTTC. Amino acids: CASSPPRHRAQETQYF.

On this clonotype: This may come from a read error, since a much larger clone is one base off. The gene calls are TRBV5-4 and TRBJ2-7; 7 nucleotides line up with TRBD2. This CDR3 has 15 amino acids. Germline CDR1 SGHNT, CDR2 YYREEE (reference sequence). The CDR3 loop is CASSRYGGRVYEQHF. Written as DNA, the CDR3 is TGTGCCAGCAGCCGTTACGGAGGGAGGGTGTACGAGCAGCACTTC.

On this clonotype itself: At one end the junction does not follow the germline gene, possibly because of a read error. V usage is TRBV6-9 and J usage is TRBJ1-4; no reliable D call. This CDR3 has 16 residues. The germline V gene has CDR1 MNHGY and CDR2 SVAAGI. The chain's CDR3 is CSSSYSASGINEKLFF. The CDR3 DNA follows: TGTTCCAGCAGTTATTCGGCCAGTGGAATTAATGAAAAACTGTTTTTT.

In regard to this clonotype: The junction and the germline gene differ at one end; a read error may be behind it. The rearrangement joins TRBV10-3 to TRBJ2-7; a possible D gene is TRBD2 (6 bases). This CDR3 has 18 residues. Per the germline V gene, CDR1 is ENHRY and CDR2 is SYGVKD. DNA for the CDR3: TGTTCCATCAGTGACAGAGGCCAGGGAGGTTCTAGTCAGTACGAGCAGTACTTC. It translates to CSISDRGQGGSSQYEQYF.

Details on this clonotype: This sequence may be a read error, since a much larger clone differs from it by one base. The chain combines TRBV29-1 with TRBJ2-3; the match to TRBD2 covers 9 bases. Trimming cost V 8 bases and J 4 bases; bases outside gene matches: 13. Looked up from germline, CDR1 is SQVTM and CDR2 is ANQGSEA. This CDR3 is built from 15 residues. The chain's CDR3 is CSTTDSGRGADTQYF. The DNA of the CDR3 is TGCAGCACAACCGATAGCGGGAGAGGGGCAGATACGCAGTATTTT.

This clonotype has at least ten counts. The rearrangement uses TRBV4-1 and TRBJ2-7; D is ambiguous. V was shortened by 0 bases and J by 5 bases, with 14 bases between the two germline ends. This CDR3 has 15 amino acids. The V gene's germline CDR1 is MGHRA and CDR2 YSYEKL. CDR3 DNA sequence: TGCGCCAGCAGCCAAGATAATACGGAATATAACGAGCAGTACTTC. This sequence encodes CASSQDNTEYNEQYF.

As to this clonotype: At one end the junction does not follow the germline gene, possibly because of a read error. The chain uses TRBV4-1 and TRBJ2-5; TRBD2 aligns across 8 bases. Germline V CDR1 and CDR2: MGHRA, YSYEKL. This CDR3 is 16 amino acids long. The CDR3 spells CASSQALTGGRETLYF. CDR3 nucleotides: TGCGCCAGCAGCCAAGCTCTAACGGGAGGGCGCGAGACCCTGTACTTC.

Comment on this clonotype: Since a much larger clone is just one base distant, this may be a read error. The chain employs TRBV6-1 and TRBJ1-2, with D perhaps TRBD1 (6 bases). CDR1 and CDR2 (germline): MNHNS, SASEGT. Trimming cost V 8 bases and J 0 bases, with 7 bases left between them. The CDR3 spans 12 residues. This CDR3 is CASGGPNYGYTF. The CDR3 nucleotides read TGTGCCAGCGGGGGGCCTAACTATGGCTACACCTTC.